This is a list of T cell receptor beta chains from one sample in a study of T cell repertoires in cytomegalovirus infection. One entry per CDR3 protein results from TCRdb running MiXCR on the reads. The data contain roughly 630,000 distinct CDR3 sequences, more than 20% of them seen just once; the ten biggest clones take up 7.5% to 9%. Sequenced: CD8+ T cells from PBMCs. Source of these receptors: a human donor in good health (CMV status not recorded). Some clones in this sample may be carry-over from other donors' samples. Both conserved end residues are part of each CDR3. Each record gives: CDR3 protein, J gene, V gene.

cdr3_aa: CASSQGTGNNEKLFF
j_call: TRBJ1-4
v_call: TRBV4-3

cdr3_aa: CATSGPGFSQPQHF
j_call: TRBJ1-5
v_call: TRBV24-1

cdr3_aa: CASSLGQYGNQPQHF
j_call: TRBJ1-5
v_call: TRBV5-5

cdr3_aa: CASSLEPLTVRDGYTF
j_call: TRBJ1-2
v_call: TRBV5-1

cdr3_aa: CASSLRGVGYEQYF
j_call: TRBJ2-7
v_call: TRBV27

cdr3_aa: CASMSRNEQFF
j_call: TRBJ2-1
v_call: TRBV27

cdr3_aa: CASSPRDRGYPGGYTF
j_call: TRBJ1-2
v_call: TRBV25-1

cdr3_aa: CASSQGPTSGGLTDTQYF
j_call: TRBJ2-3
v_call: TRBV3-1

cdr3_aa: CASSTPMRGVSTGELFF
j_call: TRBJ2-2
v_call: TRBV7-8

cdr3_aa: CASLAGGQETQYF
j_call: TRBJ2-5
v_call: TRBV7-9

cdr3_aa: CASSYKAPGQRTSGGAGEQYF
j_call: TRBJ2-7
v_call: TRBV7-9